This T cell receptor (beta chain) comes out of a study of CD8 T cells in Susac syndrome. cDNA came from about 0.5 to 1 ug RNA primed by random hexamers. TCRdb re-called the immunoSEQ multiplex PCR reads with MiXCR, one entry per CDR3 protein. The table records roughly 330,000 distinct CDR3 sequences, about 91% of them present only once. The V gene's germline CDR1 is SGHRS and CDR2 YFSETQ. The CDR3 contains 16 residues. J lost 0 bases, V lost 0 bases, and 4 bases had no gene match. This chain connects TRBV5-1 to TRBJ2-3, with 7 bases matching TRBD2. The TCR comes from a human donor with multiple sclerosis. Specimen: CD4+ T cells from PBMCs. The CDR3 sequence: CASSLAGGFSTDTQYF. CDR3 nucleotide sequence: TGCGCCAGCAGCTTGGCGGGAGGATTTAGCACAGATACGCAGTATTTT.